This TCR beta chain was identified during a study of identical twins. General study points: The authors noted that invariant MAIT and iNKT cells could partly confound zero-insertion analyses. Cord blood beta clonotypes that were abundant carried fewer insertions, and memory repertoires showed no such trend.

Each donor (without exception) was a healthy Caucasian. TCRdb redid the calling of the 5' RACE reads with MiXCR, one entry per CDR3 protein. Of about 480,000 distinct CDR3 sequences listed, approximately 15% are singletons. The table lists this clonotype with a few counts. Its antigen is currently unknown. These data were also reused for a study on yellow fever vaccine responses in identical twins.

The source is a woman between 18 and 29 years old in good health. Sample: CD4+ T cells sorted from blood.

The CDR3 sequence is CASSMEGATYEQYF. The CDR3, as DNA: TGCGCCAGCAGCATGGAAGGGGCAACCTACGAGCAGTACTTC. V gene TRBV5-1 combines with J gene TRBJ2-7; possible D gene TRBD1, 5 bases. The CDR3 has 14 amino acids. Germline values: CDR1 SGHRS, CDR2 YFSETQ. V gave up 4 bases and J gave up 2 bases, with 13 bases separating them.